This T cell receptor beta chain was sequenced in a study of blood T cell repertoires in COVID-19. Study-wide background: COVID-19 samples collected from the United States, Italy and Spain covered acute and convalescent phases. Nucleic acid was either cDNA or gDNA, and it came from T cells, B-cell-depleted T cells, or PBMCs.

In the original analysis: Counts of nucleated cells, estimated from reference gene primer amplification, were obtained. The assay was immunoSEQ multiplex PCR, and TCRdb's table has in-frame clones only and misses some. V, J and clone size were drawn from that table, and D and trimming were deduced from the DNA. The table records 150,000 or so clones, roughly four fifths of them present only once. Trimming took 0 bases from V and 8 from J, leaving 14 bases between them. The CDR3 spans 16 residues. Looked up from germline, CDR1 is MNHEY and CDR2 is SVGAGI. This receptor was identified in a man older than 75 with acute or convalescent COVID-19. The chain recombines TRBV6-5 with TRBJ1-6, with TRBD1 as a possible D gene (5 bases). The sample was peripheral blood. The DNA of the CDR3 is TGTGCCAGCAGTTACTCGAGTGTAGGGGCAGATTCACCCCTCCACTTT. Its protein is CASSYSSVGADSPLHF.